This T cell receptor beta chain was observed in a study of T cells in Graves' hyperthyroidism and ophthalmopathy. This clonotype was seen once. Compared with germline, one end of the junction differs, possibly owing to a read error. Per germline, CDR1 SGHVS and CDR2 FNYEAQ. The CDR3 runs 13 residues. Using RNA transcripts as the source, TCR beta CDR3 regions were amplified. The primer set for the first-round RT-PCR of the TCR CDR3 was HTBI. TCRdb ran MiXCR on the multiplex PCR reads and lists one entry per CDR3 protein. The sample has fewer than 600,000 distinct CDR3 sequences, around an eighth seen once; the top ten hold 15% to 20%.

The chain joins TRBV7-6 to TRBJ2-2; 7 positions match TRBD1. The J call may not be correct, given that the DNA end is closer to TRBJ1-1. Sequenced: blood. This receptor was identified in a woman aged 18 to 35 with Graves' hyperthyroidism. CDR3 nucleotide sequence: TGTGCCAACAGCCAACAGGGGACGTTGAGAGCTTTCTTT. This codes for CANSQQGTLRAFF.